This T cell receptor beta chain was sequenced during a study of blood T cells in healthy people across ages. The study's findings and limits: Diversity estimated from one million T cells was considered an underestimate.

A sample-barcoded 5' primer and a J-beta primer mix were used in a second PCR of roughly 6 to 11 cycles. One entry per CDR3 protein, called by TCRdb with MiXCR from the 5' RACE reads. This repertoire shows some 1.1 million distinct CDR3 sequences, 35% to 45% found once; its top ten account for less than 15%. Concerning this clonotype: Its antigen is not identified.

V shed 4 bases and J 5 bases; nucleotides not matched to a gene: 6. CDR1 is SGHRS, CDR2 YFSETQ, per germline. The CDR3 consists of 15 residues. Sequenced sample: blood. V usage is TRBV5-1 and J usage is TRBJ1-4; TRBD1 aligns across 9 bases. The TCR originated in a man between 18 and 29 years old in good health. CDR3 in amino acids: CASSERTGENEKLFF. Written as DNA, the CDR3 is TGCGCCAGCAGCGAACGGACAGGGGAGAATGAAAAACTGTTTTTT.